The 10 T cell receptor beta chains given below trace back to one sample, sequenced in a study of T-cell reconstitution after alpha-beta-depleted transplantation in children. Unique molecular identifiers were used in preparing the TCRbeta library. TCRdb used MiXCR to reprocess the PCR reads, holding one entry per CDR3 protein. The sample lists roughly 570,000 distinct CDR3 sequences, 20% to 30% occurring once. The sample in question was PBMCs, obtained before TCRalphabeta/CD19-depleted stem cell transplant. Receptors originate from a boy in the first two years of life with Wiskott-Aldrich syndrome, due to receive a stem cell transplant.

This chain joins TRBV5-1 and TRBJ1-6, with 9 bases lining up with TRBD1. This CDR3 is built from 17 residues. V shed 4 bases, J shed 5 bases, and the junction held 10 bases outside the gene matches. Germline V gene data show CDR1 as SGHRS and CDR2 as YFSETQ. The CDR3: CASSANEGTGHNSPLHF. The CDR3 coding sequence is TGCGCCAGCAGCGCCAACGAAGGGACAGGGCATAATTCACCCCTCCACTTT.

This clonotype has only a few counts. This chain links TRBV5-1 with TRBJ1-2; tentative D call: TRBD1 (5 bases). This CDR3 is 13 amino acids long. V shed 1 base and J shed 8 bases, with 12 bases lying between them. In germline, CDR1 is SGHRS, CDR2 YFSETQ. The CDR3 reads CASSLSWTTGYTF. CDR3 nucleotide sequence: TGCGCCAGCAGCTTGTCCTGGACAACCGGCTACACCTTC.

This chain uses TRBV12-3 or TRBV12-4 with TRBJ2-2; a possible D gene is TRBD2 (6 bases). CDR3 length: 15 amino acids. V lost 6 bases and J lost 2, with 13 bases in between. The CDR3 nucleotides read TGTGCCAGCAGCCACCGAGGGACTAACACCGGGGAGCTGTTTTTT. It encodes CASSHRGTNTGELFF.

This chain's CDR3 is CASSPLGRGSYEQYF. In DNA, the CDR3 is TGTGCCAGCTCACCACTGGGCAGGGGCTCCTACGAGCAGTACTTC. The rearrangement links TRBV18 to TRBJ2-7; tentative D call: TRBD1 (6 bases). CDR1 KGHSH and CDR2 LQKENI come from the germline V gene. This CDR3 region has 15 residues. The V gene lost 1 base and the J gene lost 0 bases, with 10 bases spanning the gap.

The chain joins TRBV20-1 to TRBJ1-4; D is ambiguous. Germline V gene lookup returns CDR1 DFQATT and CDR2 SNEGSKA (reference sequence). There are 16 residues in the CDR3. The V gene lost 5 bases and the J gene lost 6 bases, with 22 bases spanning the gap. CDR3 protein: CSARLFAAGWDEKLFF. For the CDR3, the DNA is TGCAGTGCTCGTCTTTTCGCGGCGGGCTGGGATGAAAAACTGTTTTTT.

This clonotype was seen more than once but under ten times. This chain joins TRBV5-1 and TRBJ2-1; D is possibly TRBD1 (5 bases). The ends were cut back, 6 bases at V and 0 bases at J, with 19 bases in the middle. CDR1 and CDR2 (germline): SGHRS, YFSETQ. This CDR3 has 17 amino acids. The CDR3 DNA follows: TGCGCCAGCAATCCCTTAAGGGGTCGAAGCTCCTACAATGAGCAGTTCTTC. Amino acids: CASNPLRGRSSYNEQFF.

This clonotype was seen a handful of times. The V call is TRBV20-1, the J call TRBJ2-1; D is unclear. This CDR3 has 9 amino acids. CDR1 is DFQATT and CDR2 is SNEGSKA in the germline V gene (reference sequence). The V end lost 4 bases, the J end lost 10 bases, and 5 bases lay between the germline ends. The CDR3 region is CSANREQFF. The CDR3, as DNA: TGCAGTGCTAATCGAGAGCAGTTCTTC.

The rearrangement uses TRBV20-1 and TRBJ2-1, with D perhaps matching TRBD2 (8 bases). The CDR3 is 18 amino acids. CDR1 DFQATT and CDR2 SNEGSKA come from the germline V gene (reference sequence). The germline V and J ends were trimmed by 4 bases and 4 bases, with 26 bases remaining between them. The DNA of the CDR3 is TGCAGTGCTACAAACAGGGGTACGGCGGGAGGAACATACAATGAGCAGTTCTTC. It is translated as CSATNRGTAGGTYNEQFF.

The chain combines TRBV2 with TRBJ2-2; TRBD2 matches at 12 bases. After removal of 8 bases from V and 3 bases from J, the junction contained 16 bases not matched to a gene. Germline V gene lookup returns CDR1 SNHLY and CDR2 FYNNEI. The CDR3 length is 19 residues. In nucleotides, the CDR3 is TGTGCCAGCCACCTCCTTTTCCTAGCGGGAGGGCGGGACACCGGGGAGCTGTTTTTT. Protein product: CASHLLFLAGGRDTGELFF.

This clonotype was picked up a small number of times. This sequence joins TRBV18 and TRBJ2-5; 11 bases fit TRBD2. CDR3 length: 15 residues. The germline gives CDR1 KGHSH, CDR2 LQKENI. V lost 4 bases and J lost 3; bases outside the gene matches: 4. The DNA for the CDR3 is TGTGCCAGCTCACGAACACTAGCGGGGGAAGAGACCCAGTACTTC. Amino acids: CASSRTLAGEETQYF.